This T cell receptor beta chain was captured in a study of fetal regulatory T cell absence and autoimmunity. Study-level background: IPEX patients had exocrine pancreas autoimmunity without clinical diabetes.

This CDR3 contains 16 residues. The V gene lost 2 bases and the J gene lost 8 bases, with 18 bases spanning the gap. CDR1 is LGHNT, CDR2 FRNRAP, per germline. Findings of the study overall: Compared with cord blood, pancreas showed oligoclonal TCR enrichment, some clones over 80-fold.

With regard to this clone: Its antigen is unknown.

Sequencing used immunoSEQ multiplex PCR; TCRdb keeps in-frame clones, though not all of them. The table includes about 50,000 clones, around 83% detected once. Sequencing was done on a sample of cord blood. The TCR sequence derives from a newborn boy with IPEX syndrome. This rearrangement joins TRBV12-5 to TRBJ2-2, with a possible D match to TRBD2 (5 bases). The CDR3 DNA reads TGTGCTAGTGGTTTGACCCGATCGGGATCAGGTGGGGAGCTGTTTTTT. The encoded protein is CASGLTRSGSGGELFF.